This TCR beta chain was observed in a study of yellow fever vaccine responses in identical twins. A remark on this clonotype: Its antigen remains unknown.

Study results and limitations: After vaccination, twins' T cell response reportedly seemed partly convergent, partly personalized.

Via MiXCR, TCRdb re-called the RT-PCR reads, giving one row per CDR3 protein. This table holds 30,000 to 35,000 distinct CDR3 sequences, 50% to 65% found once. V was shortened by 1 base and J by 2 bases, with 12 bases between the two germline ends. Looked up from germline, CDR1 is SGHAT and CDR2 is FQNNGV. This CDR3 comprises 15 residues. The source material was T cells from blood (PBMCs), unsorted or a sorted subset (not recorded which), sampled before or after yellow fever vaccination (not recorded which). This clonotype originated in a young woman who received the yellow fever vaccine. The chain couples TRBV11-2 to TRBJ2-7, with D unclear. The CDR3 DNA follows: TGTGCCAGCAGCTTAGGTGGGGTTACAACCTACGAGCAGTACTTC. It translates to CASSLGGVTTYEQYF.